This T cell receptor beta chain was captured by sequencing in a study of identifying expanded T cells in peripheral blood (dated by TCRdb to about 2019). Looking at the study overall: Separate aliquots of the same genomic DNA pool were sequenced to produce technical replicates, and four replicates were compared in pairs. The research as a whole found: Around 1.3 differentially abundant clones were flagged by the binomial model between technical replicates, whereas about 15 and 18 were flagged over around two weeks and four weeks, respectively. In all healthy donors, the variance in clone template counts between samples taken about 14 days apart rose significantly as total template count increased. It was expected by the authors that biological variance in healthy repertoires might increase further over much longer intervals, such as months to years. Both the number of clones called differentially abundant and the false-positive rate were significantly reduced by the beta-binomial model across all healthy-donor time intervals.

The CDR3 numbers 14 residues from cysteine through phenylalanine. Only CDR3 DNA remains: 42 bases, in frame from the first base. According to the germline V gene (reference sequence), CDR1 reads LNHDA and CDR2 reads SQIVND. V is shortened by 3 bases, J by 0 bases, and the region joining them spans 9 bases. No immune events such as infections were documented for the healthy donors during the collection period. To calibrate time-dependent variance in a beta-binomial model of T-cell clone differential abundance, blood repertoires from healthy donors were used as a training cohort. The training cohort comprised approximately 10 healthy donors, 3 female and 7 male. An age range of roughly 25 to 65 years, with an average of roughly 40 years, was recorded for the donors. Whole blood was collected from each healthy donor at three time points spaced around two weeks apart and obtained from a commercial supplier. Genomic DNA was extracted from unsorted whole blood for immunosequencing.

Details on this clone: Its binding antigen is unknown. No base quality values were provided; no much bigger clone lies one nucleotide off.

The immunoSEQ Assay, which uses bias-controlled multiplex PCR amplification of genomic DNA, was used to profile TCRbeta CDR3 regions. Concerning the study's data processing: To quantify the absolute abundance of each unique TCRbeta CDR3 region, the sequences were collapsed and filtered. Differential abundance was tested with a binomial (Fisher-equivalent) model and with a beta-binomial model adding time-dependent variance fitted from healthy donors. Any clone with fewer than 5 combined templates was excluded, and a clone was called differentially abundant if its Benjamini-Hochberg FDR was below 0.01. Beta-binomial variance was modeled as a function of total template count across the two samples using the form v = (b*log(k)+a)^2. The immuneACCESS repertoire file appears here via TCRdb, limited to in-frame rearrangements. These files lack a portion of the clones; in checked studies, under half of the deficit traces to unresolved V genes, and the cause of the others is not known. That table supplies the V and J calls and clone size; D and trimming were determined from the DNA. For this sample the table gives about 86,000 clones, of which roughly 86% were detected only once. The ten biggest clones cover less than 6% of the sample.

The origin of this receptor is a person between 18 and 70 years old in good health. The V and J genes are TRBV19 and TRBJ2-7; the D gene identity is not certain. Sequenced sample: blood. The nucleotide sequence reads TGTGCCAGTAGTATTTACTTACTCTCCTACGAGCAGTACTTC. Its amino acids are CASSIYLLSYEQYF.